The clone carrying this T cell receptor (beta chain) was observed a handful of times. What it binds is not known. The CDR3 sequence is 15 residues long. With 4 bases clipped from V and 5 bases from J, the junction kept 5 bases outside the gene matches. The germline V gene has CDR1 MNHEY and CDR2 SVGAGI. This sample stems from a study of vaccination and CD4 T cells after COVID-19. Background on the study: Blood was drawn a median roughly 79 days post second dose, range 14 to 241. Notes on the study in general: The appearance of a median about 86% of reactive clones in convalescent patients occurred only post-vaccination.

Sequenced with the Oncomine TCR Beta short-read assay was DNA taken from cultured CD4+ T cells. TCRdb ran MiXCR on the PCR reads and lists one entry per CDR3 protein. This sample has some 8,400 distinct CDR3 sequences, with more than 55% found just once. Regarding treatment: roughly nine-day PBMC culture with coronavirus spike peptide pools or control peptides (ViraFEST assay). Medium was half-exchanged with fresh IL-2 medium on days 3 and 7. Sequences were obtained from CD4+ T cells from blood, cultured in vitro. This sequence was found in a human donor who had recovered from COVID-19. The rearrangement joins TRBV6-5 to TRBJ2-1, with 10 bases identical to TRBD1. CDR3 coding DNA: TGTGCCAGCAGTTCGACAGGGGGCTACCACAATGAGCAGTTCTTC. It encodes CASSSTGGYHNEQFF.